Here is one T cell receptor beta chain with its context. The table lists this clonotype with a few counts. Its antigen remains unidentified. No base-level quality is on record; no much larger clone is a single base apart. The entry originates in a study of identical twins (dated by TCRdb to 2015 to 2016). At the level of the whole study: The study deep-sequenced TCR alpha and beta repertoires from monozygotic twins, unrelated adults of various ages and cord blood to test whether fetal clonotypes persist. To rule out contamination, replicate twin experiments were performed at different times with different library preparation protocols. Results and caveats for the whole study, not just this receptor: Recombination models systematically underestimated out-of-frame TCR alpha sharing in monozygotic twins but agreed with sharing between unrelated individuals. Excess twin sharing in beta out-of-frame sequences was weaker because fewer shared sequences lowered the signal-to-noise ratio. Abundant cord blood beta clonotypes had fewer insertions, young adult naive repertoires showed a similar but weaker trend, and memory repertoires showed no such trend. Conclusions relied on cross-sectional statistical analysis, since the same donors could not be followed over many years. Compared with coincidental sharing between unrelated individuals, out-of-frame TCR alpha sequences shared between twins showed an excess of sequences with low generation probability. Invariant T cells such as MAIT and iNKT could partly confound zero-insertion analyses, though diverse VJ usage argued against this for most clonotypes.

Receptor libraries were prepared by 5' RACE. Sequencing was performed on an Illumina HiSeq 2000. Template switching introduced a universal primer binding site; the final cDNA contained a unique molecular identifier, enabling accurate counting of TCR cDNA molecules. Specific primers in the conserved constant-segment region were used to synthesize first-strand cDNA for TCR alpha and beta chains. To control for contamination, every cDNA library was double barcoded, receiving both a SMART-Mk sample barcode and Illumina barcodes. TruSeq adapter sequences and Illumina sample barcodes were added in two successive PCR steps. The TCR alpha and beta cDNA libraries were sequenced on the Illumina HiSeq platform using custom primers. Turning to the authors' computational methods: Unique molecular identifiers were extracted from raw reads with MiGEC, and CDR3 positions were determined with MiXCR. For each individual, recombination models were inferred using an EM algorithm with the repgenHMM and IGoR tools. Shared clonotypes were analyzed with the tcR package in R, and sharing was normalized by the product of cloneset sizes. Out-of-frame nonproductive sequences were analyzed to study raw recombination free of thymic and clonal selection effects. TCRdb ran its own pipeline on the public reads, namely fastp trimming at Q25 and MiXCR clone calling, and kept in-frame beta chains. CDR3 protein duplicates are merged, each entry listing the most common genes and DNA. In this record, the V and J calls reflect TCRdb's handling and not the investigators' own analysis. This sample comprises 430,000 or so distinct CDR3 sequences, 20% to 25% of them detected only once. The biggest ten clones account for 2.5% to 3.5% of the sample.

Every donor was a healthy Caucasian. Three pairs of female monozygotic twins, all aged roughly 18 to 29 years, made up the twin cohort. CD4+ and CD8+ T cell populations were isolated with positive isolation kits from Invitrogen. The CDR3, cysteine through phenylalanine, is 15 amino acids long. The sequence is cut down to CDR3 DNA, 45 bases in frame from base 1. Based on the germline V gene, the CDR1 and CDR2 sequences are SGHRS and YFSETQ. Trimmed from V: 9 bases; trimmed from J: 1 base; junction bases lacking a gene match: 12. These data were likewise used in another study, on T cells expressing NK-cell markers. Per that second paper: About 8 donors provided sorted CD3+CD56+NKG2C+, CD3+CD56+NKG2C- and CD3+CD56-NKG2C+ T-cell subsets, whose TCR beta-chain repertoires were profiled. Among the eight sequenced donors, seven were HCMV-seropositive and one was HCMV-seronegative. In several experiments an anti-gammadeltaTCR antibody was added to restrict sorting to alphabetaTCR-expressing T cells. In several donors, the dominant CD3+CD56+NKG2C+ clonotypes were found to rank among the top 10 CD8+ clonotypes and to make up roughly 1.0-7.0% of CD8+ T cells. Those dominant clonotypes were again the most abundant among CD3+CD56-NKG2C+ cells in four donors, at roughly 25-60.1%. Whether the expanded NKG2C-expressing T cell clones were specific for HCMV antigens remained unclear. The study sequenced eight donors, all healthy volunteers chosen at random: three men and five women. HCMV serostatus was determined by detecting HCMV-specific IgG in serum with a commercial ELISA kit. MIGEC was used to demultiplex reads and group the reads by UMI, and MiTCR was used to assemble and quantify clonotypes. Only TCR cDNA sequences supported by at least two reads were kept to exclude erroneous sequences. The tcR package was used for downstream repertoire analysis, and clonotypes were matched across fractions by CDR3 nucleotide sequence plus V segment. Antigen specificity was annotated against VDJdb with VDJmatch, allowing one amino acid substitution in CDR3.

The TCR originated in a woman younger than 30 in good health. The rearrangement combines TRBV5-1 with TRBJ2-7; 8 central bases correspond to TRBD1. Sequencing used CD4+ T cells sorted from blood. CDR3 loop: CATKRSQGASYEQYF. The DNA is as follows: TGCGCCACCAAGAGGTCGCAGGGGGCATCCTACGAGCAGTACTTC.